These 14 T cell receptor beta chains were all obtained from the same sample, sequenced in a study of blood T cells in healthy people across ages. Primers used in a second PCR of roughly 6 to 11 cycles were a sample-barcoded 5' primer and a J-beta primer mix. TCRdb itself ran the 5' RACE reads through MiXCR, one entry per CDR3 protein. The sample holds about 1.8 million distinct CDR3 sequences, roughly 52% seen once. The sample comprised blood. The receptors originated from a woman between 40 and 50 years old in good health.

The CDR3 DNA reads as TGCAGTGCTAGAGGACTAGCGGGGGGGCCTGAGTTCTTC. This translates into CSARGLAGGPEFF. The chain employs TRBV20-1 and TRBJ2-1, with 14 bases aligning to TRBD2. V lost 1 base, J lost 14 bases, and 4 bases stayed unmatched. The germline V gene has CDR1 DFQATT and CDR2 SNEGSKA (reference sequence). The CDR3 runs to 13 residues.

The chain uses TRBV27 and TRBJ1-5; the D is unclear. CDR3 size: 14 residues. V lost 1 base and J lost 0, with 4 bases in between. The germline CDR1 and CDR2 sequences are MNHEY and SMNVEV (reference sequence). CDR3 residues: CASSLYYSNQPQHF. The DNA for the CDR3 is TGTGCCAGCAGTTTATACTATAGCAATCAGCCCCAGCATTTT.

The chain recombines TRBV20-1 with TRBJ1-3; D is ambiguous. Trimming removed 5 bases at V and 0 bases at J, with 11 bases between. Germline CDR1 DFQATT, CDR2 SNEGSKA (reference sequence). This CDR3 has 14 amino acids. CDR3 DNA: TGCAGTGCTCAAGACAAGAGCTCTGGAAACACCATATATTTT. This gives the protein CSAQDKSSGNTIYF.

At least ten counts were recorded for this clonotype. V is TRBV7-9 and J is TRBJ1-3; TRBD1 might be the D (6 bases). CDR3 length: 16 residues. Trimming took 5 bases from V and 0 from J, leaving 14 bases between them. Germline assignment: CDR1 SEHNR and CDR2 FQNEAQ (reference sequence). This CDR3 is CASSPRQEPSGNTIYF. The CDR3 DNA reads TGTGCCAGCAGCCCCCGACAGGAACCCTCTGGAAACACCATATATTTT.

This chain connects TRBV7-9 to TRBJ2-5; D is ambiguous. The germline CDR1 and CDR2 sequences are SEHNR and FQNEAQ (reference sequence). V was clipped by 5 bases and J by 0 bases, with 10 bases between them. The CDR3 length is 14 residues. The DNA for the CDR3 is TGTGCCAGCAGCCCAACAATGTACCAAGAGACCCAGTACTTC. This codes for CASSPTMYQETQYF.

The rearrangement links TRBV21-1 to TRBJ1-5; the DNA was not used to check the table's D call, TRBD1. TRBV21-1 is an annotated pseudogene. The CDR3 contains 16 residues. For the CDR3, the DNA is TGTGCCAGCAGCCGAGGCAGGGTGGGGGGCAATCAGCCCCAGCATTTT. Protein sequence: CASSRGRVGGNQPQHF.

This chain joins TRBV29-1 and TRBJ2-1, with TRBD1 identical over 10 bases. Germline values: CDR1 SQVTM, CDR2 ANQGSEA. CDR3 length: 13 residues. The trim removed 6 bases at V and 6 bases at J, leaving 5 bases unmatched. In DNA, the CDR3 is TGCAGCGTGTCGGGACAGGGGTTCAATGAGCAGTTCTTC. Amino acids: CSVSGQGFNEQFF.

This clonotype was detected only a few times. The chain joins TRBV20-1 to TRBJ2-5, with 9 bases aligning to TRBD2. V trimming: 8 bases; J trimming: 5 bases; junction bases outside the gene matches: 18. CDR3 length equals 16 residues. Germline lookup yields CDR1 DFQATT and CDR2 SNEGSKA (reference sequence). CDR3: CSTIPFPGLAGETQYF. Here the CDR3 DNA reads TGCAGTACTATTCCATTTCCGGGACTAGCCGGGGAGACCCAGTACTTC.

This clonotype was observed a handful of times. The V gene is TRBV4-3, the J gene TRBJ2-1; D possibly corresponds to TRBD2 (6 bases). The CDR3 extends over 15 amino acids. The germline V and J ends were trimmed by 4 bases and 9 bases, with 19 bases remaining between them. CDR1 is LGHNA, CDR2 YSLEER, per germline. The CDR3 DNA reads as TGCGCCAGCAGCCCCCTCGGGACTGGATGGGGTGAGCAGTTCTTC. Translating gives CASSPLGTGWGEQFF.

Only one count was recorded for this clonotype. The gene calls are TRBV6-5 and TRBJ2-5; 10 bases agree with TRBD1. V lost 2 bases to trimming and J lost 6 bases; unmatched junction nucleotides: 3. CDR1 is MNHEY and CDR2 is SVGAGI in the germline V gene. The CDR3 spans 14 residues. CDR3 in amino acids: CASSYVGQGKTQYF. The CDR3, as DNA: TGTGCCAGCAGTTACGTGGGACAGGGGAAGACCCAGTACTTC.

To note about this clonotype: One end of the junction is discordant with germline, which a read error may explain. The DNA for the CDR3 is TGCGCCAGCAGCCAAGATTCAAGTCAAAGCTCCTACAATGAACAGTTCTTC. This sequence encodes CASSQDSSQSSYNEQFF. V usage is TRBV4-3 and J usage is TRBJ2-1, with unresolved D. This CDR3 comprises 17 residues. CDR1 and CDR2 (germline): LGHNA, YSLEER.

The chain employs TRBV28 and TRBJ1-5; D remains unclear. Between the trimmed V and J ends, which lost 5 bases and 7 bases, there was a span of 9 bases. The length of the CDR3 is 12 residues. Germline-derived CDR1 and CDR2 are MDHEN and SYDVKM. The chain's CDR3 is CASSEPRQPQHF. In DNA form, the CDR3 reads TGTGCCAGCAGTGAACCTCGACAGCCCCAGCATTTT. Full variable domain (outside the CDR3, taken from reference TRBV28 and TRBJ1-5): DVKVTQSSRYLVKRTGEKVFLECVQDMDHENMFWYRQDPGLGLRLIYFSYDVKMKEKGDIPEGYSVSREKKERFSLILESASTNQTSMYLCASSEPRQPQHFGDGTRLSIL.

This clonotype has only a few counts. This chain uses TRBV10-3 with TRBJ2-1; 7 nucleotides align to TRBD2. CDR1 is ENHRY, CDR2 SYGVKD, per germline. The CDR3 is 14 amino acids. With V trimmed by 5 bases and J by 5 bases, 6 bases remained unmatched. CDR3 region: CAISQRGDNNEQFF. DNA of the CDR3: TGTGCCATCAGTCAGCGGGGAGATAACAATGAGCAGTTCTTC.

The chain links TRBV13 to TRBJ2-1; 8 nucleotides line up with TRBD2. The CDR3 has 15 amino acids. The germline V gene encodes CDR1 PRHDT and CDR2 FYEKMQ (reference sequence). The J segment lost 5 bases and the V segment lost 7 bases, leaving 10 bases of the junction unmatched. The CDR3 here is CASTLGGAANNEQFF. CDR3 in DNA: TGTGCCAGCACTCTCGGGGGGGCCGCGAACAATGAGCAGTTCTTC.